This record covers a single T cell receptor beta chain. Its antigen is currently unknown. V was shortened by 6 bases and J by 2 bases, with 14 bases between the two germline ends. The CDR3 covers 16 residues. The germline CDR1 and CDR2 sequences are MNHEY and SMNVEV (reference sequence). The source of the sample is a study of Ad26.COV2.S vaccination and SARS-CoV-2 variants. Profiling relied on immunoSEQ multiplex PCR, and the TCRdb table lists in-frame clones only, not all of them. The table has about 500,000 clones, roughly 87% seen once; the top ten hold 1.5% to 2%. Study results and limitations: Vaccine and placebo recipients had similar non-spike TCR breadth. Responses of spike-specific T cells (both CD8+ and CD4+) reportedly showed substantial breadth after vaccination. Analytic work on TCR breadth and depth might have understated the full extent of total T cell responses.

Treatment meaning: approximately 18 received Ad26.COV2.S at low or high dose, single or two shots; several received placebo; per-sample allocation not given. Following the first vaccine or placebo injection, samples were taken on day 63. Specimen: peripheral blood, collected in a trial of Ad26.COV2.S vaccine versus placebo. The chain carries TRBV27 and TRBJ2-6; D is unresolved. This sequence originates from a person between 18 and 65 years old who received the Ad26.COV2.S COVID-19 vaccine or a placebo. The DNA for the CDR3 is TGTGCCAGCAGGGCCCGCCTAGGCCCTGGGGCCAACGTCCTGACTTTC. Translating gives CASRARLGPGANVLTF. Filled out from reference TRBV27 and TRBJ2-6, the complete variable domain reads EAQVTQNPRYLITVTGKKLTVTCSQNMNHEYMSWYRQDPGLGLRQIYYSMNVEVTDKGDVPEGYKVSRKEKRNFPLILESPSPNQTSLYFCASRARLGPGANVLTFGAGSRLTVL.